The 21 T cell receptor beta chains below all came from one sample that was sequenced in a study of early stage breast cancer tumors (dated by TCRdb to the late 2010s). The library was made by the immunoSEQ multiplex PCR assay. As stored in TCRdb, this immuneACCESS dataset retains in-frame rearrangements with V and J assigned. A fraction of the clones does not appear; measured against another copy, unresolved V genes explain less than half of the discrepancy, and the remainder lacks a known reason. The sample table contains fewer than 70,000 clones; only one count was recorded for 60% to 85% of them. Roughly 3.4% of the sample is taken by the ten largest. Source material: blood. Every receptor here comes from a person in their thirties with breast cancer.

This chain joins TRBV5-6 and TRBJ1-2; the match to TRBD1 covers 7 bases. V trimming: 4 bases; J trimming: 4 bases; junction bases outside the gene matches: 7. CDR1 and CDR2 from the germline V gene are SGHDT and YYEEEE. CDR3 size: 14 residues. The CDR3 coding sequence is TGTGCCAGCAGCCCTCTGACAGGGACCTATGGCTACACCTTC. Protein sequence: CASSPLTGTYGYTF.

This clone was found a few times. The chain combines TRBV19 with TRBJ2-7, with 8 bases identical to TRBD1. The J segment lost 4 bases and the V segment lost 3 bases, leaving 8 bases of the junction unmatched. There are 15 residues in the CDR3. Germline-derived CDR1 and CDR2 are LNHDA and SQIVND (reference sequence). CDR3 amino acids: CASSIIDGDRYEQYF. In DNA, the CDR3 is TGTGCCAGTAGTATCATAGACGGGGACAGGTACGAGCAGTACTTC.

The chain has TRBV5-1 and TRBJ2-3; unclear D gene. Looked up from germline, CDR1 is SGHRS and CDR2 is YFSETQ. V lost 0 bases and J lost 2, with 7 bases in between. This CDR3 region has 14 residues. The CDR3 sequence is CASSLDQYTDTQYF. The CDR3 DNA reads TGCGCCAGCAGCTTGGATCAATACACAGATACGCAGTATTTT.

V usage is TRBV5-1 and J usage is TRBJ1-3; 7 bases line up with TRBD1. The V gene end was trimmed by 3 bases and the J gene end by 0 bases; junction bases not matched to a gene: 6. The CDR3 loop spans 16 amino acids. Germline V gene data show CDR1 as SGHRS and CDR2 as YFSETQ. The CDR3 DNA reads as TGCGCCAGCAGCTCGGAAACAGGGGTCTCTGGAAACACCATATATTTT. Translating it yields CASSSETGVSGNTIYF.

This chain links TRBV27 with TRBJ2-7; 10 bases align to TRBD2. J gave up 4 bases and V 8 bases, and 14 bases lay outside the gene matches. Germline V gene lookup returns CDR1 MNHEY and CDR2 SMNVEV (reference sequence). The CDR3 runs to 16 residues. The CDR3 DNA follows: TGTGCCAGCGGCGCGGGGGGAGCTAGCGGGAGATACGAGCAGTACTTC. Translation gives CASGAGGASGRYEQYF.

This clone was picked up a small number of times. The rearrangement uses TRBV19 and TRBJ2-7, with D perhaps matching TRBD1 (6 bases). There are 12 residues in the CDR3. Germline V gene sequence: CDR1 LNHDA, CDR2 SQIVND (reference sequence). Trimming stripped 5 bases from V and 6 bases from J, with 11 bases between. In nucleotides, the CDR3 is TGTGCCAGTAGTTCCCAGGGGCCCGAGCAGTACTTC. Its translation is CASSSQGPEQYF.

The chain uses TRBV5-1 and TRBJ2-3; possibly TRBD1 or TRBD2 for D (5 bases each). CDR3 length: 15 amino acids. Trimming cost V 4 bases and J 6 bases, with 18 bases left between them. CDR1 and CDR2 from the germline V gene are SGHRS and YFSETQ. The CDR3 coding sequence is TGCGCCAGCAGCGAGGGTTTCCGGGGCAGCGATACGCAGTATTTT. Its translation: CASSEGFRGSDTQYF.

The rearrangement joins TRBV19 to TRBJ2-6; TRBD1 might be the D (5 bases). V shed 3 bases and J shed 0 bases, with 6 bases lying between them. CDR3 size: 15 residues. From germline, CDR1 is LNHDA and CDR2 SQIVND (reference sequence). The CDR3 spells CASSITGSGANVLTF. The CDR3 DNA is TGTGCCAGTAGTATTACAGGCTCTGGGGCCAACGTCCTGACTTTC.

This clone has more than one count but fewer than ten. The V and J genes are TRBV11-2 and TRBJ1-1, with a tentative D call TRBD1 (6 bases). Deletions cut 4 bases from V and 1 base from J, with 10 bases between. The V gene's germline CDR1 is SGHAT and CDR2 FQNNGV. There are 14 residues in the CDR3. The CDR3 sequence is CASSWATGNTEAFF. Here the CDR3 DNA reads TGTGCCAGCAGCTGGGCGACAGGGAACACTGAAGCTTTCTTT.

The chain uses TRBV19 and TRBJ2-5; maybe TRBD1 (5 bases). CDR1 and CDR2 (germline): LNHDA, SQIVND (reference sequence). CDR3 size: 16 residues. With 3 bases removed from V and 5 bases from J, the gap between germline ends came to 19 bases. CDR3 sequence reads: CASSIPGSFPVETQYF. CDR3 DNA: TGTGCCAGTAGTATTCCAGGGTCATTCCCCGTCGAGACCCAGTACTTC.

This chain joins TRBV6-5 and TRBJ1-4; D not resolved. V lost 7 bases, J lost 6 bases, and 12 bases lay in between. Germline V lookup: CDR1 MNHEY, CDR2 SVGAGI. The CDR3 consists of 13 residues. The CDR3 DNA reads as TGTGCCAGCATGGAAAGGGCGGATGAAAAACTGTTTTTT. Its translation: CASMERADEKLFF.

This sequence joins TRBV19 and TRBJ2-5; the D gene is possibly TRBD2 (5 bases). Germline CDR1 reads LNHDA; CDR2 reads SQIVND (reference sequence). This CDR3 region has 13 residues. V lost 3 bases and J 3 bases, leaving 8 bases between the germline ends. DNA for the CDR3: TGTGCCAGTAGTATGTCGCGGGAAGAGACCCAGTACTTC. Translated: CASSMSREETQYF.

This clone was recorded a few times. The rearrangement uses TRBV18 and TRBJ1-5, with no clear D. The CDR3 loop spans 15 amino acids. CDR1 is KGHSH and CDR2 is LQKENI in the germline V gene. V lost 2 bases and J lost 8, with 16 bases in between. The DNA of the CDR3 is TGTGCCAGCTCACCAAGACCAGTGGGCAGCGAGCCCCAGCATTTT. Encoded protein: CASSPRPVGSEPQHF. Using reference TRBV18 and TRBJ1-5 for the parts outside the CDR3, the full variable domain is NAGVMQNPRHLVRRRGQEARLRCSPMKGHSHVYWYRQLPEEGLKFMVYLQKENIIDESGMPKERFSAEFPKEGPSILRIQQVVRGDSAAYFCASSPRPVGSEPQHFGDGTRLSIL.

V and J are TRBV15 and TRBJ2-1, with 8 positions matching TRBD2. Per the germline V gene, CDR1 is LNHNV and CDR2 is YYDKDF (reference sequence). The CDR3 sequence is 13 residues long. V lost 2 bases to trimming and J lost 15 bases; unmatched junction nucleotides: 9. This CDR3 reads CATSRSGGLDAFF. DNA of the CDR3: TGTGCCACCAGCAGATCGGGGGGACTAGACGCGTTCTTC.

This clone was seen once. DNA of the CDR3: TGTGCCAGCAGCCTAGGGTTTCCCACAGATACGCAGTATTTT. Translation: CASSLGFPTDTQYF. The chain links TRBV14 to TRBJ2-3; no clear D. Germline-derived CDR1 and CDR2 are SGHDN and FVKESK. The CDR3 has 14 amino acids. Trimming took 4 bases from V and 2 from J, leaving 10 bases between them. The variable domain in full, completed from reference TRBV14 and TRBJ2-3, reads EAGVTQFPSHSVIEKGQTVTLRCDPISGHDNLYWYRRVMGKEIKFLLHFVKESKQDESGMPNNRFLAERTGGTYSTLKVQPAELEDSGVYFCASSLGFPTDTQYFGPGTRLTVL.

The chain combines TRBV5-8 with TRBJ2-3; D may be TRBD2 (5 bases). There are 15 residues in the CDR3. Germline-derived CDR1 and CDR2 are SGHTS and YDEGEE. V lost 5 bases to trimming and J lost 2 bases, with 15 bases between them. Written as DNA, the CDR3 is TGTGCCAGCAGTCCCGGGAACCTCCTCACAGATACGCAGTATTTT. Translating gives CASSPGNLLTDTQYF.

The chain combines TRBV19 with TRBJ1-1; D not certain. The CDR3 totals 14 residues. Germline CDR1 is LNHDA and CDR2 is SQIVND (reference sequence). V lost 3 bases, J lost 9 bases, and 17 bases lay in between. CDR3 sequence: CASSIPGGMGKAFF. The DNA for the CDR3 is TGTGCCAGTAGTATCCCAGGAGGGATGGGAAAAGCTTTCTTT.

In DNA form, the CDR3 reads TGTGCCTGGAGGGGCCGGGACAGGGGGTCTTATAGCAATCAGCCCCAGCATTTT. Translated, it gives CAWRGRDRGSYSNQPQHF. The chain couples TRBV30 to TRBJ1-5, with 11 bases aligning to TRBD1. V shed 3 bases and J 0 bases; nucleotides not matched to a gene: 10. Germline loops: CDR1 GTSNPN, CDR2 SVGIG (reference sequence). The CDR3 is made up of 18 amino acids.

This clone was seen only a few times. The chain is built from TRBV19 and TRBJ1-5; D is perhaps TRBD1 (5 bases). V gave up 7 bases and J gave up 3 bases, with 10 bases separating them. The CDR3 is 13 amino acids. Germline V lookup: CDR1 LNHDA, CDR2 SQIVND (reference sequence). The CDR3 loop is CASTLDNNQPQHF. In nucleotides, the CDR3 is TGTGCCAGTACCCTGGACAACAATCAGCCCCAGCATTTT.

The chain uses TRBV4-1 and TRBJ2-7, with D possibly matching TRBD1 (6 bases). This CDR3 spans 15 amino acids. The V and J ends lost 1 base and 2 bases respectively, with 12 bases between them. Germline CDR1 and CDR2: MGHRA and YSYEKL. The CDR3 coding sequence is TGCGCCAGCAGCCAAGTAAAGGACAGACCCTACGAGCAGTACTTC. Protein sequence: CASSQVKDRPYEQYF.

The rearrangement joins TRBV11-3 to TRBJ2-5; D not resolved. Trimming pared 3 bases from V and 5 bases from J, leaving 16 bases between. The CDR3 runs 15 residues. Germline CDR1 and CDR2: SGHNT and YENEEA. The CDR3 is CASSFGLGPAETQYF. In DNA, the CDR3 is TGTGCCAGCAGCTTCGGTTTGGGTCCCGCCGAGACCCAGTACTTC. The variable domain in full, with the rest retrieved from reference TRBV11-3 and TRBJ2-5, is EAGVVQSPRYKIIEKKQPVAFWCNPISGHNTLYWYLQNLGQGPELLIRYENEEAVDDSQLPKDRFSAERLKGVDSTLKIQPAELGDSAVYLCASSFGLGPAETQYFGPGTRLLVL.